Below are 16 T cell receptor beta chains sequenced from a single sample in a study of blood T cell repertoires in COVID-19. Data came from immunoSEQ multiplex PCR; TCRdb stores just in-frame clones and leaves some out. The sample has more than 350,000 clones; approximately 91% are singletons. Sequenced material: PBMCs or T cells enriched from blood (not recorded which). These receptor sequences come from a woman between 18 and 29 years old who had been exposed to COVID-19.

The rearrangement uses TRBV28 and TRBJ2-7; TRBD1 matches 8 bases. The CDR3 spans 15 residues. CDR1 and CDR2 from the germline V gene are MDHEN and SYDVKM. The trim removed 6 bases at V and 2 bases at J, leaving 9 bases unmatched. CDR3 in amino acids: CASRPGTGPTYEQYF. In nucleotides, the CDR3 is TGTGCCAGCAGGCCCGGGACAGGCCCTACCTACGAGCAGTACTTC.

CDR3 DNA sequence: TGTGCCAGCAGTGCAGCGACAGAGGAAAAACTGTTTTTT. Its translation: CASSAATEEKLFF. This sequence joins TRBV6-4 and TRBJ1-4; D perhaps matches TRBD1 (5 bases). V was clipped by 4 bases and J by 8 bases, with 11 bases between them. CDR1 MRHNA and CDR2 SNTAGT come from the germline V gene. This CDR3 is 13 amino acids long.

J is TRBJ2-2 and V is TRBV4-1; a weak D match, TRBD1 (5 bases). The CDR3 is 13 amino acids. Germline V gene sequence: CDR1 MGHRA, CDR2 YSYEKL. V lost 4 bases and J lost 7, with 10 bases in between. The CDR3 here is CASSPTQGGELFF. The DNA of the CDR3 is TGCGCCAGCAGCCCGACTCAGGGCGGGGAGCTGTTTTTT.

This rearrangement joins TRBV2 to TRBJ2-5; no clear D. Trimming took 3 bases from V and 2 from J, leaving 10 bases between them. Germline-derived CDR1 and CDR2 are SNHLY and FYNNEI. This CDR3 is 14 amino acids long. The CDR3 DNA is TGTGCCAGCAGTGAGTGGCAGTCGCAAGAGACCCAGTACTTC. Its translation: CASSEWQSQETQYF.

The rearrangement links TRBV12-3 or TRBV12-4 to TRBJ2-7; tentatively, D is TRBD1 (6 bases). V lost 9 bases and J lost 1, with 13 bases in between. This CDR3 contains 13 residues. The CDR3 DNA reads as TGTGCCAGTCGAACCAGGGGATCCTACGAGCAGTACTTC. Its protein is CASRTRGSYEQYF.

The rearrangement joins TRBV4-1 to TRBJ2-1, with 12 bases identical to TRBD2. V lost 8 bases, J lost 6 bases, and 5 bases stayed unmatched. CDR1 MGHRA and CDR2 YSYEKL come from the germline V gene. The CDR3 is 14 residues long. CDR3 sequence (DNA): TGCGCCAGCGGACTAGCGGGAATTCGCAATGAGCAGTTCTTC. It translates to CASGLAGIRNEQFF.

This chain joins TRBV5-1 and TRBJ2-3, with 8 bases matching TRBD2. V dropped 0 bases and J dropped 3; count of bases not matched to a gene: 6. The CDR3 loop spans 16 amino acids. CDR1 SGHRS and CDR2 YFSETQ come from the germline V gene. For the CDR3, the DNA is TGCGCCAGCAGCTTGGATCGCGGGAGGAGGACAGATACGCAGTATTTT. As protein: CASSLDRGRRTDTQYF.

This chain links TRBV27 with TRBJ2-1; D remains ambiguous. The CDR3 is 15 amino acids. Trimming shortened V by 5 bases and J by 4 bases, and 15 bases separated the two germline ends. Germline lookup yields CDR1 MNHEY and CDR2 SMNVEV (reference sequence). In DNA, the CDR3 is TGTGCCAGCAGTCCCGACTTTCTCCTTTACAATGAGCAGTTCTTC. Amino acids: CASSPDFLLYNEQFF.

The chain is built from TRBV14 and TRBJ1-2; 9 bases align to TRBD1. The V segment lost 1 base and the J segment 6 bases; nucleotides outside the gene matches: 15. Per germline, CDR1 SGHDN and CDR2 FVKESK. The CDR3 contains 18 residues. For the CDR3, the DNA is TGTGCCAGCAGCCAAGTCGGGAAAGGACAGGGGCCCACAAATGGCTACACCTTC. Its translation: CASSQVGKGQGPTNGYTF.

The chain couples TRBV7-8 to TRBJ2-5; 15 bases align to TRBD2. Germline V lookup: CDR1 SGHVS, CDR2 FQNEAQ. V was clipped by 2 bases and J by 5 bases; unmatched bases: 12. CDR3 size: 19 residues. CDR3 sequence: CASSLLSGLAGGPWETQYF. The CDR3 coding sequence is TGTGCCAGCAGCTTACTCTCGGGACTAGCGGGAGGACCCTGGGAGACCCAGTACTTC. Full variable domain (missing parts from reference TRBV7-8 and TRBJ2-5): GAGVSQSPRYKVAKRGQDVALRCDPISGHVSLFWYQQALGQGPEFLTYFQNEAQLDKSGLPSDRFFAERPEGSVSTLKIQRTQQEDSAVYLCASSLLSGLAGGPWETQYFGPGTRLLVL.

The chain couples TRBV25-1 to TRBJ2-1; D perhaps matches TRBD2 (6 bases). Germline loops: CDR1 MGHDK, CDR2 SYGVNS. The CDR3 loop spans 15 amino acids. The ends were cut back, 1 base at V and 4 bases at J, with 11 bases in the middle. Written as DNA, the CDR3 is TGTGCCAGCAGTGAATCGGGGGACGAATACAATGAGCAGTTCTTC. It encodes CASSESGDEYNEQFF. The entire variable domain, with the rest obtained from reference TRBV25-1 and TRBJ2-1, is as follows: EADIYQTPRYLVIGTGKKITLECSQTMGHDKMYWYQQDPGMELHLIHYSYGVNSTEKGDLSSESTVSRIRTEHFPLTLESARPSHTSQYLCASSESGDEYNEQFFGPGTRLTVL.

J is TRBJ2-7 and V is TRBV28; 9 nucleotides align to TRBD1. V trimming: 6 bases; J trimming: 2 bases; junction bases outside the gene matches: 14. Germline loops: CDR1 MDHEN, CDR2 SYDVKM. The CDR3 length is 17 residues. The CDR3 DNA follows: TGTGCCAGCAGCCCCCCCCCGGGGACAGGGATTCCCTACGAGCAGTACTTC. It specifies CASSPPPGTGIPYEQYF.

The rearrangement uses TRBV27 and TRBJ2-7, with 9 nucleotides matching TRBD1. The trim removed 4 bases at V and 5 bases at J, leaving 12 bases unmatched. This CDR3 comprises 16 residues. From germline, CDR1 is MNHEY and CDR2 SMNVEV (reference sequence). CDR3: CASSSPARDRANEQYF. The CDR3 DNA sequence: TGTGCCAGCAGTTCCCCCGCCCGGGACAGGGCTAACGAGCAGTACTTC.

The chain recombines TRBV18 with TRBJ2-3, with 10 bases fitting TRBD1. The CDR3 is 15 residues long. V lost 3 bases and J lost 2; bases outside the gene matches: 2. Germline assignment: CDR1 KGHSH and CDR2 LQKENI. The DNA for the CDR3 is TGTGCCAGCTCACCGGGACAGGGGAACACAGATACGCAGTATTTT. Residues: CASSPGQGNTDTQYF.

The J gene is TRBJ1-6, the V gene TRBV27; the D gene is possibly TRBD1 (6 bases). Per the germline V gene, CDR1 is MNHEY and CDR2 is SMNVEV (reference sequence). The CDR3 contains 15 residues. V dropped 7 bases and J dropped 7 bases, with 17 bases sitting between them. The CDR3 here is CASTLKGHANSPLHF. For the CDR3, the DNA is TGTGCCAGCACCCTAAAGGGACATGCCAATTCACCCCTCCACTTT.

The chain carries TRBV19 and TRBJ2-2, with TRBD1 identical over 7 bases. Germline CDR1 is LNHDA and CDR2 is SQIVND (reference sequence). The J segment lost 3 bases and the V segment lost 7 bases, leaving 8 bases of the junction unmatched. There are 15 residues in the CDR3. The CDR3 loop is CASKDDRAYTGELFF. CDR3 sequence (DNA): TGTGCCAGTAAAGACGACAGGGCTTACACCGGGGAGCTGTTTTTT.